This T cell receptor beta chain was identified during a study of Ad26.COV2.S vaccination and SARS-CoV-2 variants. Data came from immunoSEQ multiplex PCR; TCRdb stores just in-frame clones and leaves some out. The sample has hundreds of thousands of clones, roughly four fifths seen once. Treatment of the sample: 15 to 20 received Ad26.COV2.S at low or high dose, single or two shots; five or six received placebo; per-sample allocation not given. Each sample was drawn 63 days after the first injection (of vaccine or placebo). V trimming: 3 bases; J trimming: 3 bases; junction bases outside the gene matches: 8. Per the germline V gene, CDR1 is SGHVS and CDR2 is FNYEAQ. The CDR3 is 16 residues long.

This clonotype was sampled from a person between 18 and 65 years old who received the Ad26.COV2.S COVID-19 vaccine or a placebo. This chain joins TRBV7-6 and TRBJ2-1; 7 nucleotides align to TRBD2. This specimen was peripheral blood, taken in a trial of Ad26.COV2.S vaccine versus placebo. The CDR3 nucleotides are TGTGCCAGCAGCTTCCAAGCGGGATCCATCTACAATGAGCAGTTCTTC. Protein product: CASSFQAGSIYNEQFF.